What follows is one T cell receptor (beta chain) and its context. Its antigen is not yet known. One base away there is no much larger clone; base qualities are not given. The library was prepared using the immunoSEQ multiplex PCR assay. TCRdb took this table from immuneACCESS and kept in-frame rearrangements with V and J called. Such tables lack part of the clones; where checked against another copy, unresolved V genes explain under half of the gap, and the rest is unexplained. Present in this sample are some 47,000 clones, around nine tenths of which were seen just once. Of the sample, under 2% falls within the top ten clones. The sample belongs to a study of T cell changes during pregnancy in multiple sclerosis (dated by TCRdb to the late 2010s). Some background on the complete study: Changes in the T cell repertoire over the course of pregnancy were examined in this study in women with multiple sclerosis.

The source was peripheral blood, collected in the first trimester of pregnancy. This clonotype was sampled from a female donor with multiple sclerosis, enrolled in a pregnancy study.

The CDR3 corresponds to CASSSQTSRHYNEQFF. The DNA reads as follows: TGTGCCAGCAGCTCGCAGACTAGCCGGCATTACAATGAGCAGTTCTTC. This sequence uses TRBV7-9 and TRBJ2-1, and TRBD2 matches 7 of the central bases. The CDR3 spans 16 residues, from the cysteine through the phenylalanine. The sequence is cut down to CDR3 DNA, 48 bases in frame from base 1. Germline trimming: 4 bases from V, 4 bases from J; junction bases outside gene matches: 10. For CDR1 and CDR2, the germline V gene (reference sequence) lists SEHNR and FQNEAQ.